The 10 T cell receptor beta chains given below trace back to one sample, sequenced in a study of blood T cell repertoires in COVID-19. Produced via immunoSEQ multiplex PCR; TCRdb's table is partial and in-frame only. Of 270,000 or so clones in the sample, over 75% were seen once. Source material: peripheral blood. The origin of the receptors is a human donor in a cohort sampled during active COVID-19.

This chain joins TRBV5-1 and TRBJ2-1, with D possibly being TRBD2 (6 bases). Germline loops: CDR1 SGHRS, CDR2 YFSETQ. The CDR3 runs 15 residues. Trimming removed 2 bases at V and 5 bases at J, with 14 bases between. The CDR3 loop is CASSFRLGENNEQFF. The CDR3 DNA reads TGCGCCAGCAGCTTCCGACTAGGGGAGAACAATGAGCAGTTCTTC. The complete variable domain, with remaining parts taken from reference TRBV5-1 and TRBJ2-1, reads KAGVTQTPRYLIKTRGQQVTLSCSPISGHRSVSWYQQTPGQGLQFLFEYFSETQRNKGNFPGRFSGRQFSNSRSEMNVSTLELGDSALYLCASSFRLGENNEQFFGPGTRLTVL.

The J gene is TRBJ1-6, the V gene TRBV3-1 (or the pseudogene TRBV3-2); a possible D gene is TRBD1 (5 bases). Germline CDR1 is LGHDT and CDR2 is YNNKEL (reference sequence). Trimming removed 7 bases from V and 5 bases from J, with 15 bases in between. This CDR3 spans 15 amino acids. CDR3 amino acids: CASTPRPGNNSPLHF. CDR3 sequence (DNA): TGTGCCAGCACCCCACGTCCAGGGAATAATTCACCCCTCCACTTT.

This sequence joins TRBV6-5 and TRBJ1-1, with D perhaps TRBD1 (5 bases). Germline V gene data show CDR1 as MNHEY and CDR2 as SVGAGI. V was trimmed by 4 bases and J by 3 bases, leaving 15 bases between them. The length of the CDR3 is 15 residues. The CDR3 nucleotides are TGTGCCAGCAGTTGGGGTGGGGGGGATCACACTGAAGCTTTCTTT. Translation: CASSWGGGDHTEAFF.

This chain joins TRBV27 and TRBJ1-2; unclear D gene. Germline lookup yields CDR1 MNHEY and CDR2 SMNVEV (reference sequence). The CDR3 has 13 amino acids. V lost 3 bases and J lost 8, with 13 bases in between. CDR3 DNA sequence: TGTGCCAGCAGTTTTGCGGCTAGCCGAGGCTACACCTTC. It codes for CASSFAASRGYTF.

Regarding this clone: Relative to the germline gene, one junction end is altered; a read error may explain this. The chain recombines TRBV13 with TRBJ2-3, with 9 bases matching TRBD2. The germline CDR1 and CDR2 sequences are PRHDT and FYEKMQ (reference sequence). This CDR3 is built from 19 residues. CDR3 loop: CASSLAGAGEEASTDTQYF. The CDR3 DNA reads TGTGCCAGCAGTTTAGCGGGGGCGGGAGAGGAAGCTAGCACAGATACGCAGTATTTT.

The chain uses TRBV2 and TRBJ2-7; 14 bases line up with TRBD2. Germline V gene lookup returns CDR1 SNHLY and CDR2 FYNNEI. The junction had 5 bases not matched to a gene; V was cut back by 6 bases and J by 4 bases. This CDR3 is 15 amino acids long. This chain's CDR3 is CASRVGLAGAYEQYF. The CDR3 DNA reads TGTGCCAGCAGAGTGGGACTAGCGGGAGCGTACGAGCAGTACTTC.

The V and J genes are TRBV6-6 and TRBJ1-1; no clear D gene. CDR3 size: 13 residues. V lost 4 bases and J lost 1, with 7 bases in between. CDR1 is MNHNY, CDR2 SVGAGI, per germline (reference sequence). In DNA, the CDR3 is TGTGCCAGCAGTTCACAGACGAACACTGAAGCTTTCTTT. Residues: CASSSQTNTEAFF.

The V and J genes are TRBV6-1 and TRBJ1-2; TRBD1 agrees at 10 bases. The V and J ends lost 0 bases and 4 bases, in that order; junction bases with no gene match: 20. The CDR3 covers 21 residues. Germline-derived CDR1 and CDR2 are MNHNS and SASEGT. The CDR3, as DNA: TGTGCCAGCAGTGAAGCTGTCCCCCAGGGGACAGGGGTCGACTTTATCTATGGCTACACCTTC. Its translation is CASSEAVPQGTGVDFIYGYTF.

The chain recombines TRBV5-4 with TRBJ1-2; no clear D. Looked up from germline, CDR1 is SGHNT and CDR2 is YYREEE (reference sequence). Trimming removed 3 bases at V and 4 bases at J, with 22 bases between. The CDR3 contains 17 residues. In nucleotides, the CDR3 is TGTGCCAGCAGCTCGACCACTGAGGTAGTGGTCTCCTATGGCTACACCTTC. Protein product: CASSSTTEVVVSYGYTF. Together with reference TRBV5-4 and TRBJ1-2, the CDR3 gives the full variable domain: ETGVTQSPTHLIKTRGQQVTLRCSSQSGHNTVSWYQQALGQGPQFIFQYYREEENGRGNFPPRFSGLQFPNYSSELNVNALELDDSALYLCASSSTTEVVVSYGYTFGSGTRLTVV.

CDR3 in amino acids: CASSEEWVNQPQHF. CDR3 in DNA: TGTGCCAGCAGTGAGGAGTGGGTTAATCAGCCCCAGCATTTT. The V call is TRBV2, the J call TRBJ1-5, with D unresolved. The germline V and J ends were trimmed by 3 bases and 4 bases, with 10 bases remaining between them. The V gene's germline CDR1 is SNHLY and CDR2 FYNNEI. The CDR3 totals 14 residues.